A selection of T cell receptor beta chains follows, all from one sample in a study of T cells after yellow fever vaccination. TCRdb reanalysed the 5' RACE reads using MiXCR and keeps one entry per CDR3 protein. The table includes around 310,000 distinct CDR3 sequences, 3.5% to 4.5% detected once. Sequencing was performed on PBMCs, taken 15 days after the yellow fever booster vaccination. These receptor sequences come from a young man who received the YFV17D yellow fever vaccine. CDR3s include the opening cysteine and the closing phenylalanine or tryptophan. D genes are given only for firm matches. Expanded clones get a size class; other rows say once, few or many, or leave the size out.

abundance	v_gene	j_gene	d_gene	CDR3nt	CDR3aa
few	TRBV29-1	TRBJ2-7	TRBD1	TGCAGCGCCCGGGAACAGGGGAACGAGCAGTACTTC	CSAREQGNEQYF
few	TRBV4-3	TRBJ1-5	.	TGCGCCAGCAGCCAAGGAAGAGGGAGGGGTGAGCCCCAGCATTTT	CASSQGRGRGEPQHF
many	TRBV12-3/TRBV12-4	TRBJ1-5	.	TGTGCCAGCAGGAACGACTTCAATAATCAGCCCCAGCATTTT	CASRNDFNNQPQHF
many	TRBV9	TRBJ2-1	TRBD1	TGTGCCAGCACCCGACAGGGGGCCTACAATGAGCAGTTCTTC	CASTRQGAYNEQFF
.	TRBV7-3	TRBJ1-3	.	TGTGCCAGCAGTTCGAACTCTGGAAACACCATATATTTT	CASSSNSGNTIYF
many	TRBV3-1	TRBJ1-6	.	TGTGCCAGCAGCCAAGTTGGGTTTTATTCACCCCTCCACTTT	CASSQVGFYSPLHF
.	TRBV28	TRBJ1-4	.	TGTGCCAGTAGGAGGGGTCGAGAAAAACTGTTTTTT	CASRRGREKLFF
many	TRBV7-9	TRBJ2-3	.	TGTGCCAGCAGCATGAGGACCTACACAGATACGCAGTATTTT	CASSMRTYTDTQYF
many	TRBV6-2/TRBV6-3	TRBJ1-5	.	TGTGCCAGCATGGGGGGCCTACCTCAGGGTCCTCAGCCCCAGCATTTT	CASMGGLPQGPQPQHF
many	TRBV5-1	TRBJ1-1	.	TGCGCCAGCAGCTCCCGGGGGGCGCCGAACACTGAAGCTTTCTTT	CASSSRGAPNTEAFF
.	TRBV7-9	TRBJ2-5	.	TGTGCCAGCAGCTTTCTCGGGACCTACAGTGAGACCCAGTACTTC	CASSFLGTYSETQYF
many	TRBV4-3	TRBJ2-1	.	TGCGCCAGCAGCCCCCCAATGAGGGTCCATGAGCAGTTCTTC	CASSPPMRVHEQFF
.	TRBV14	TRBJ1-3	.	TGTGCCAGCAGCCAAGATCTCGGGGGAAACACCATATATTTT	CASSQDLGGNTIYF
many	TRBV15	TRBJ1-1	.	TGTGCCACCAGCAGGGTAAAAGGGGTCGAGGCTGAAGCTTTCTTT	CATSRVKGVEAEAFF
many	TRBV20-1	TRBJ1-1	.	TGCAGTGTCCCAAGGCGGGACACTGAAGCTTTCTTT	CSVPRRDTEAFF
few	TRBV5-1	TRBJ2-3	.	TGCGCCAGCAGCCGGGGCCTACACGGCACAGATACGCAGTATTTT	CASSRGLHGTDTQYF
many	TRBV6-2/TRBV6-3	TRBJ2-5	.	TGTGCCAGCAGTTACCCTTTGGGCGGGGTCCAAGAGACCCAGTACTTC	CASSYPLGGVQETQYF
many	TRBV11-2	TRBJ2-2	.	TGTGCCAGCAAGGAGGGGTACGGGGAGCTGTTTTTT	CASKEGYGELFF
few	TRBV27	TRBJ2-6	.	TGTGCCAGCAGTTTAGAGAGATACTCTGGGGCCAACGTCCTGACTTTC	CASSLERYSGANVLTF
many	TRBV11-2	TRBJ2-5	.	TGTGCCAGCAGCTTCCGGGAAGAGACCCAGTACTTC	CASSFREETQYF
.	TRBV5-4	TRBJ2-3	TRBD2	TGTGCCAGCAGAAGCGGGGGGGTCACAGATACGCAGTATTTT	CASRSGGVTDTQYF
many	TRBV9	TRBJ1-1	.	TGTGCCAGCAGCGTAGACACTGAAGCTTTCTTT	CASSVDTEAFF
.	TRBV4-1	TRBJ1-6	.	TGCGCCAGCAGCCAAGTCGCGGGTAATTCACCCCTCCACTTT	CASSQVAGNSPLHF
.	TRBV6-2/TRBV6-3	TRBJ2-1	.	TGTGCCAGCGTTTCGGTACAGGGTTATGAGCAGTTCTTC	CASVSVQGYEQFF
many	TRBV6-6	TRBJ1-2	.	TGTGCCAGCACCCCTAGGCCCGGAAGGAGCGGCTACACCTTC	CASTPRPGRSGYTF
many	TRBV10-3	TRBJ2-2	TRBD2	TGTGCCATCAGGGTCCAGCGGGGGGGCCCCGGGGAGCTGTTTTTT	CAIRVQRGGPGELFF
many	TRBV5-1	TRBJ2-2	.	TGCGCCAGCAGGGTACTAACGAACACCGGGGAGCTGTTTTTT	CASRVLTNTGELFF
few	TRBV29-1	TRBJ1-2	.	TGCAGCGCTGGGGGGGGTCGAGACTATGGCTACACCTTC	CSAGGGRDYGYTF
many	TRBV5-1	TRBJ2-2	.	TGCGCCAGCAGGGCGAGTCTAGCACCCGGGGAGCTGTTTTTT	CASRASLAPGELFF
once	TRBV18	TRBJ1-1	.	TGTGCCAGCTCACCATTTCGGATTAGCAGCGGCCTGATGAACACTGAAGCTTTCTTT	CASSPFRISSGLMNTEAFF
few	TRBV10-3	TRBJ2-3	.	TGTGCCATCAGTCAAATACTAGAGGCGCAGTATTTT	CAISQILEAQYF
many	TRBV20-1	TRBJ2-7	TRBD1	TGCAGTGCTAGAGGGACAGGGGTCTACGAGCAGTACTTC	CSARGTGVYEQYF
many	TRBV10-3	TRBJ2-1	TRBD2	TGTGCCATCAGTGAGGAGCGGGGGGCCCTAATGGATGAGCAGTTCTTC	CAISEERGALMDEQFF
many	TRBV12-3/TRBV12-4	TRBJ1-2	.	TGTGCCAGCAGCCAATGGGGAGACCCTGGCTACACCTTC	CASSQWGDPGYTF
.	TRBV20-1	TRBJ1-3	.	TGCAGTGTTGGAGGGCACGGAAACACCATATATTTT	CSVGGHGNTIYF
few	TRBV6-2/TRBV6-3	TRBJ1-1	.	TGTGCCAGCAGTTCCCCGGGGTTAGGGGAGAACACTGAAGCTTTCTTT	CASSSPGLGENTEAFF
many	TRBV29-1	TRBJ2-1	.	TGCAGCCTTCTCCTTCGGGCCAATGAGCAGTTCTTC	CSLLLRANEQFF
.	TRBV6-6	TRBJ2-7	.	TGTGCCAGCAGTTACACCTCCAGGGCCACCTACGAGCAGTACTTC	CASSYTSRATYEQYF
many	TRBV28	TRBJ1-2	.	TGTGCCAGCAGCGCGGACTATGGCTACACCTTC	CASSADYGYTF
few	TRBV25-1	TRBJ2-7	.	TGTGCCAGCAGCCCCGGGGGTCTCTACGAGCAGTACTTC	CASSPGGLYEQYF
few	TRBV29-1	TRBJ1-3	.	TGCAGCGTTAAAGGGACCGGAAACACCATATATTTT	CSVKGTGNTIYF
few	TRBV6-5	TRBJ2-2	.	TGTGCCAGCAGTAGAGGGTTCGGCGGGGAGCTGTTTTTT	CASSRGFGGELFF
.	TRBV7-9	TRBJ1-2	.	TGTGCCAGCAGCTTAGCGGACAGCTCCTATGGCTACACCTTC	CASSLADSSYGYTF
many	TRBV6-5	TRBJ2-5	TRBD2	TGTGCCAGCAGTTACTCGATACTAGCGGGGGGGCAAGAGACCCAGTACTTC	CASSYSILAGGQETQYF
.	TRBV9	TRBJ1-2	.	TGTGCCAGCAGTGCCTTGGGAAATGAGGACTATGGCTACACCTTC	CASSALGNEDYGYTF
many	TRBV29-1	TRBJ2-4	TRBD1	TGCAGCGTCAGCCGGGACAGGAATACCAAAAACATTCAGTACTTC	CSVSRDRNTKNIQYF
few	TRBV2	TRBJ1-4	.	TGTGCCAGCAGTCTAATGGGTGAAAAACTGTTTTTT	CASSLMGEKLFF
many	TRBV20-1	TRBJ2-2	.	TGCAGTGCTGGCAGCTCGAACACCGGGGAGCTGTTTTTT	CSAGSSNTGELFF
many	TRBV11-2	TRBJ2-5	.	TGTGCCAGCAGCACTTCCGGGACGCAAGGAGAGACCCAGTACTTC	CASSTSGTQGETQYF
.	TRBV5-1	TRBJ1-2	.	TGCGCCAGCAGCTTAAGTGTGGGGGGCGACGGCTACACCTTC	CASSLSVGGDGYTF
many	TRBV7-9	TRBJ2-3	.	TGTGCCAGCAGCTCCCTATACCGGATGCAAGACACAGATACGCAGTATTTT	CASSSLYRMQDTDTQYF
.	TRBV2	TRBJ1-5	.	TGTGCCAGCAGTGAAGGAATCAATCAGCCCCAGCATTTT	CASSEGINQPQHF
many	TRBV11-2	TRBJ1-6	.	TGTGCCAGCAGCCCGGGACGGACGAATTCACCCCTCCACTTT	CASSPGRTNSPLHF
.	TRBV19	TRBJ2-5	.	TGTGCCAGTAGTTTTTCGCTGACTAATGTAGAGACCCAGTACTTC	CASSFSLTNVETQYF
many	TRBV12-3/TRBV12-4	TRBJ1-2	.	TGTGCCAGCAGTCAAGACAGACGACATGGCTACACCTTC	CASSQDRRHGYTF
many	TRBV20-1	TRBJ2-1	.	TGCAGTGCTAGAGAGGGCTATGAGCAGTTCTTC	CSAREGYEQFF
.	TRBV15	TRBJ2-7	.	TGTGCCACCAGCAGTGGGGACGGAAGCTCCTACGAGCAGTACTTC	CATSSGDGSSYEQYF
many	TRBV29-1	TRBJ2-4	TRBD1	TGCAGCGTTGAAGATGGGGACAGGGGAGAAGGCATTCAGTACTTC	CSVEDGDRGEGIQYF
many	TRBV27	TRBJ1-5	TRBD1	TGTGCCAGCAGTCTCACCTTGACAGGGAGGAACCAGCCCCAGCATTTT	CASSLTLTGRNQPQHF